This T cell receptor beta chain was sequenced during a study of cytomegalovirus exposure and HLA in healthy donors. Study details: Of the donors genotyped, several hundred in all, about 80% fell in the Caucasian-associated ancestry cluster. Study conclusions and caveats: It was reported that the classifier diagnosed cytomegalovirus status with high specificity and sensitivity in both the original and validation cohorts. Later analysis suggested most CMV-associated TCR beta chains were HLA-restricted.

Remarks on this clone: Its antigen is unidentified.

PCR was performed using 60 Vbeta and 13 Jbeta primers. Data came from immunoSEQ multiplex PCR; TCRdb stores just in-frame clones and leaves some out. Here the sample spans over 150,000 clones, around 75% being singletons. Per the germline V gene, CDR1 is SQVTM and CDR2 is ANQGSEA. V shed 6 bases and J 0 bases; nucleotides not matched to a gene: 7. The CDR3 is made up of 15 amino acids. The clonotype originates from a male donor in good health and CMV-seronegative. The sequenced material came from PBMCs. V is TRBV29-1 and J is TRBJ1-5; TRBD1 matches 8 bases. The chain's CDR3 is CSVVTGANSNQPQHF. The DNA for the CDR3 is TGCAGCGTGGTGACAGGGGCGAATAGCAATCAGCCCCAGCATTTT.